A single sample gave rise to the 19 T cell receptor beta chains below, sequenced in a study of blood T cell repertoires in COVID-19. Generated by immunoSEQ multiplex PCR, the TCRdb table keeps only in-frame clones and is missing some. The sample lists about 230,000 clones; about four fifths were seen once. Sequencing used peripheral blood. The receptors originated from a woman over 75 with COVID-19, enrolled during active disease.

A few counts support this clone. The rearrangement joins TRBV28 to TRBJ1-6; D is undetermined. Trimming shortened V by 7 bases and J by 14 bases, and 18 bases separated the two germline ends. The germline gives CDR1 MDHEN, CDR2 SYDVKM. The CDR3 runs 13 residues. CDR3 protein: CASMTGNPSALHF. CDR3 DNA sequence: TGTGCCAGCATGACGGGAAACCCATCGGCCCTCCACTTT. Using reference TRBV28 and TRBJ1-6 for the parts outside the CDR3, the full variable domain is DVKVTQSSRYLVKRTGEKVFLECVQDMDHENMFWYRQDPGLGLRLIYFSYDVKMKEKGDIPEGYSVSREKKERFSLILESASTNQTSMYLCASMTGNPSALHFGNGTRLTVT.

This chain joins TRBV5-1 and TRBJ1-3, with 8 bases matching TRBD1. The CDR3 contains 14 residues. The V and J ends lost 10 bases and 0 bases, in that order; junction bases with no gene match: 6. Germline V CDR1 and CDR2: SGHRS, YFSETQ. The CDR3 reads CASQGVNSGNTIYF. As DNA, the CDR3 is TGCGCCTCACAGGGGGTCAACTCTGGAAACACCATATATTTT.

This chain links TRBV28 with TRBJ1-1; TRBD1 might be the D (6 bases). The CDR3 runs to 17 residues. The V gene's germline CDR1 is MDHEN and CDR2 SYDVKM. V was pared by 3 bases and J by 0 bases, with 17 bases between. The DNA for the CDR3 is TGTGCCAGCAGTTTGGCTCGGAACAGGGACGTGAACACTGAAGCTTTCTTT. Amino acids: CASSLARNRDVNTEAFF.

The CDR3 spells CASSLNYGYTF. For the CDR3, the DNA is TGTGCCAGCAGCCTGAACTATGGCTACACCTTC. The chain has TRBV6-6 and TRBJ1-2; D gene uncertain. CDR1 is MNHNY and CDR2 is SVGAGI in the germline V gene (reference sequence). This CDR3 is 11 amino acids long. Trimming pared 6 bases from V and 2 bases from J, leaving 4 bases between.

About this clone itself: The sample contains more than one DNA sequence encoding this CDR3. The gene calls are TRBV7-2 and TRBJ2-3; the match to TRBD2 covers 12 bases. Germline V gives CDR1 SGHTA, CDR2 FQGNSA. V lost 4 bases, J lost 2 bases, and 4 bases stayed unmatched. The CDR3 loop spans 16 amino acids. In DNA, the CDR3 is TGTGCCAGCAGCTCCGGACTAGCGGGATCCACAGATACGCAGTATTTT. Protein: CASSSGLAGSTDTQYF. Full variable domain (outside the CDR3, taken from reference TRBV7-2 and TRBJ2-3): GAGVSQSPSNKVTEKGKDVELRCDPISGHTALYWYRQSLGQGLEFLIYFQGNSAPDKSGLPSDRFSAERTGGSVSTLTIQRTQQEDSAVYLCASSSGLAGSTDTQYFGPGTRLTVL.

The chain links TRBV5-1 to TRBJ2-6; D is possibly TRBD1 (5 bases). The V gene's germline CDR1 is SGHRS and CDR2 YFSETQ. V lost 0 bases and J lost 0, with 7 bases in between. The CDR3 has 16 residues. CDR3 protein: CASSLGGVSGANVLTF. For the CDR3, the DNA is TGCGCCAGCAGCTTGGGGGGCGTCTCTGGGGCCAACGTCCTGACTTTC.

Written as DNA, the CDR3 is TGCGCCAGCAGCTTGTTTTGGGGCGCTGAAGCTTTCTTT. It specifies CASSLFWGAEAFF. The gene calls are TRBV5-1 and TRBJ1-1; a weak D match, TRBD1 (5 bases). The CDR3 has 13 residues. The germline V gene has CDR1 SGHRS and CDR2 YFSETQ. V shed 1 base and J shed 6 bases, with 10 bases lying between them.

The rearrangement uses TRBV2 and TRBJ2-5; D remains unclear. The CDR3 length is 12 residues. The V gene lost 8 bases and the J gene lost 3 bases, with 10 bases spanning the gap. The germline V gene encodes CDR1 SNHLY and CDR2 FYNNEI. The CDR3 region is CASEYYKETQYF. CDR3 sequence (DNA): TGTGCCAGCGAATATTACAAAGAGACCCAGTACTTC.

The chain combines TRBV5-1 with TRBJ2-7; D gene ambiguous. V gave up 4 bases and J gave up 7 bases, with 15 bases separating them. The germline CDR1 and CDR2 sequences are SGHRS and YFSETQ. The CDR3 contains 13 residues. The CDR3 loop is CASSEAAFGEQYF. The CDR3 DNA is TGCGCCAGCAGCGAGGCAGCTTTTGGGGAGCAGTACTTC.

The CDR3 sequence: CASSYSTEPTYEQYF. The CDR3 nucleotides are TGTGCCAGCAGTTACTCGACAGAGCCGACCTACGAGCAGTACTTC. The chain links TRBV6-5 to TRBJ2-7, with a tentative D call TRBD1 (5 bases). The CDR3 is 15 amino acids. Germline V gene sequence: CDR1 MNHEY, CDR2 SVGAGI. V was clipped by 0 bases and J by 2 bases, with 11 bases between them.

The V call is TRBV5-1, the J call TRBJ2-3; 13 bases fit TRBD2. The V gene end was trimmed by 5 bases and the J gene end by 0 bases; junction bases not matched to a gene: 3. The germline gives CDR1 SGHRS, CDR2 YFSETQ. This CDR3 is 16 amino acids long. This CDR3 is CASRRTSGGSTDTQYF. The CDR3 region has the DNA TGCGCCAGCAGGCGGACTAGCGGGGGTAGCACAGATACGCAGTATTTT.

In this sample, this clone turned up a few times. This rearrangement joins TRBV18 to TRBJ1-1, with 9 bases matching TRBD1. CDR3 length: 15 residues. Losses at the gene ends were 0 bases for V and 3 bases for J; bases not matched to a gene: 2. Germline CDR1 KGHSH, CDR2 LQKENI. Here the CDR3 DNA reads TGTGCCAGCTCACCACCTGGGACAGGGTACACTGAAGCTTTCTTT. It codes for CASSPPGTGYTEAFF. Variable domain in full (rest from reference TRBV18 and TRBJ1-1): NAGVMQNPRHLVRRRGQEARLRCSPMKGHSHVYWYRQLPEEGLKFMVYLQKENIIDESGMPKERFSAEFPKEGPSILRIQQVVRGDSAAYFCASSPPGTGYTEAFFGQGTRLTVV.

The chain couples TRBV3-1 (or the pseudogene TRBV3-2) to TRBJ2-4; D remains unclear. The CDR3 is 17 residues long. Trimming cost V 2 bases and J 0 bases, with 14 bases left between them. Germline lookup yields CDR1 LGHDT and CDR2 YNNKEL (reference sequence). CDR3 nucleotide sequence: TGTGCCAGCAGCCAATCCATTTTGACTCGAGCCAAAAACATTCAGTACTTC. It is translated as CASSQSILTRAKNIQYF.

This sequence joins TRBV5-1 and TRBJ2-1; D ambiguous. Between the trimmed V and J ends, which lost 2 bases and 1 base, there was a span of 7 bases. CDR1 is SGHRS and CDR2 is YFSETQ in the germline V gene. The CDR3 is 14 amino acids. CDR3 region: CASSLEASYNEQFF. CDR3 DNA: TGCGCCAGCAGCTTAGAAGCGTCCTACAATGAGCAGTTCTTC.

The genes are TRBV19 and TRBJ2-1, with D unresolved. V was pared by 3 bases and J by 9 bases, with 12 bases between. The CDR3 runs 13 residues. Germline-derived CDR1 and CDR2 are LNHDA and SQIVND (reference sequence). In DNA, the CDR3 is TGTGCCAGTAGTATCGCCCTCACGGGTGAGCAGTTCTTC. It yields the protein CASSIALTGEQFF.

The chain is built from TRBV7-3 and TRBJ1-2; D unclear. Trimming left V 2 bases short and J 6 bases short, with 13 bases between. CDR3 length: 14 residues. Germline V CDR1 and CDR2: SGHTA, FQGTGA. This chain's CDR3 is CASSLEPGIDGYTF. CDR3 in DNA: TGTGCCAGCAGCTTAGAGCCAGGAATCGATGGCTACACCTTC.

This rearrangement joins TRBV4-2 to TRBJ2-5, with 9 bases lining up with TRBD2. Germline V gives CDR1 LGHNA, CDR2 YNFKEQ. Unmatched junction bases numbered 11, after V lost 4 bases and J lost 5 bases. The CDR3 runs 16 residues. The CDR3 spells CASSLTPAGGRETQYF. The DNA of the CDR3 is TGTGCCAGCAGCCTAACCCCAGCGGGGGGACGGGAGACCCAGTACTTC.

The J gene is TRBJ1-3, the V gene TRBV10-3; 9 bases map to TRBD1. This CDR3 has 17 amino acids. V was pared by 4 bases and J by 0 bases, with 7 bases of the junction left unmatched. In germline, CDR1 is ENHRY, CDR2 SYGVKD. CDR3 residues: CAISGGQGIHSGNTIYF. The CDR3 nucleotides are TGTGCCATCAGTGGGGGACAGGGCATTCACTCTGGAAACACCATATATTTT.

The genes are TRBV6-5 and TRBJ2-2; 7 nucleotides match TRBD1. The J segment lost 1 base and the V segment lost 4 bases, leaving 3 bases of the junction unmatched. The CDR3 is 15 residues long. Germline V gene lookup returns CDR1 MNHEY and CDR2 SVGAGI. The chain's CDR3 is CASSSDRMNTGELFF. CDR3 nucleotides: TGTGCCAGCAGTTCGGACAGGATGAACACCGGGGAGCTGTTTTTT.